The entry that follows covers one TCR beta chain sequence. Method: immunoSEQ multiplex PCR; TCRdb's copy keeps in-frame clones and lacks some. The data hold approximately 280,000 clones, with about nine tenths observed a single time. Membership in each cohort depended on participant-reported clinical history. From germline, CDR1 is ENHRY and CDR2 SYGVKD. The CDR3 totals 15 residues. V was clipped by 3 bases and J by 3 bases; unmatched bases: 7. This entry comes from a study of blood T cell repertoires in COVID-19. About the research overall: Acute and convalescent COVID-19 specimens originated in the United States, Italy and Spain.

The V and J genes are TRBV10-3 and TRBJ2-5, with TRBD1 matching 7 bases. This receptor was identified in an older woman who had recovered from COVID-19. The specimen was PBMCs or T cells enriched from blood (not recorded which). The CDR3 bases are TGTGCCATCAGTGAAGGGGGCATAGTGGAAGAGACCCAGTACTTC. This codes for CAISEGGIVEETQYF.